This T cell receptor beta chain was identified during a study of blood T cell repertoires in COVID-19. Study summary: The origin of the acute and convalescent COVID-19 samples was the United States, Italy and Spain. PBMCs, B-cell-depleted T cells, or T cells provided the cDNA or gDNA that made up the material.

Under the authors' procedure: Amplification from reference gene primers served as the basis for estimated nucleated cell counts. The method was immunoSEQ multiplex PCR; TCRdb's version includes in-frame clones alone and lacks a portion of them. Clone size and the V and J calls come from that table; the DNA yielded D and trimming. This sample carries 450,000 or so clones, approximately 89% of them seen once, and the ten largest clones take roughly 1%. The germline V gene encodes CDR1 SGHTA and CDR2 FQGTGA. The V segment lost 1 base and the J segment 3 bases; nucleotides outside the gene matches: 3. CDR3 length: 15 amino acids. Seattle researchers signed up patients amid active infection and tracked them longitudinally.

The TCR originated in a man aged 18-30 years with COVID-19, enrolled during active disease. The J gene is TRBJ2-1, the V gene TRBV7-3; the match to TRBD2 covers 7 bases. The sample was peripheral blood. The CDR3: CASSLSGRDYNEQFF. As DNA, the CDR3 is TGTGCCAGCAGCTTAAGTGGGAGGGACTACAATGAGCAGTTCTTC.